This is a list of T cell receptor beta chains from one sample in a study of graft-versus-host responses after intestinal transplantation. TCRdb keeps only in-frame clones here, not all; method: immunoSEQ multiplex PCR. Of tens of thousands of clones detected, roughly 89% appear once; the ten largest clones hold over 4%. The starting material was PBMCs, obtained approximately 65 days after intestinal transplantation. These receptors all come from a human patient who received an intestinal transplant, so some T cells may come from the graft donor. The CDR3 runs from the conserved cysteine through the conserved F or W. A D gene is named only where the DNA matches it firmly. Clone sizes are given selectively: once, few, many, or a class where the clone is expanded.

v_call,j_call,clone_size,d_call,cdr3_aa,cdr3_nt
TRBV6-1,TRBJ1-1,.,.,CASSDLQGGFAEAFF,TGTGCCAGCAGTGACCTACAGGGTGGGTTCGCTGAAGCTTTCTTT
TRBV27,TRBJ1-4,.,.,CASSLLGGNEKLFF,TGTGCCAGCAGTTTACTGGGGGGGAATGAAAAACTGTTTTTT
TRBV4-2,TRBJ1-4,once,.,CASSQEGAGSGEKLFF,TGTGCCAGCAGCCAAGAAGGGGCAGGGTCTGGTGAAAAACTGTTTTTT
TRBV7-3,TRBJ1-1,once,.,CASRRAVSTEAFF,TGTGCCAGCAGGAGGGCCGTCTCCACTGAAGCTTTCTTT
TRBV4-1,TRBJ2-7,.,.,CASSQDGNGQYF,TGCGCCAGCAGCCAAGACGGTAACGGGCAGTACTTC
TRBV29-1,TRBJ2-1,.,TRBD2,CSARGLAGDYNEQFF,TGCAGCGCTCGGGGGTTAGCGGGGGACTACAATGAGCAGTTCTTC
TRBV9,TRBJ1-1,.,.,CASSVGDRYTEAFF,TGTGCCAGCAGCGTGGGAGATCGGTACACTGAAGCTTTCTTT
TRBV5-4,TRBJ2-1,once,TRBD2,CASSFGGGQYNEQFF,TGTGCCAGCAGCTTCGGGGGGGGTCAATACAATGAGCAGTTCTTC
TRBV4-3,TRBJ1-1,.,.,CASSHGNTEAFF,TGCGCCAGCAGCCATGGTAACACTGAAGCTTTCTTT
TRBV27,TRBJ2-2,.,.,CASSPRPTGELFF,TGTGCCAGCAGTCCCCGGCCGACCGGGGAGCTGTTTTTT
TRBV12-5,TRBJ2-1,.,.,CASGLVSGLPNNEQFF,TGTGCTAGTGGTTTGGTATCCGGCCTGCCCAACAATGAGCAGTTCTTC
TRBV9,TRBJ1-6,.,.,CASSPGSSSYNSPLHF,TGTGCCAGCAGCCCGGGCTCGAGCTCCTATAATTCACCCCTCCACTTT
TRBV7-9,TRBJ2-7,once,.,CASSLVSYEQYF,TGTGCCAGCAGCTTAGTCAGCTACGAGCAGTACTTC
TRBV29-1,TRBJ2-3,once,TRBD2,CSVDPLAGGTDTQYF,TGCAGCGTTGACCCCCTAGCGGGGGGCACAGATACGCAGTATTTT
TRBV19,TRBJ1-1,.,.,CASSRGGQGNTEAFF,TGTGCCAGTAGTCGGGGCGGGCAAGGAAACACTGAAGCTTTCTTT
TRBV11-2,TRBJ2-3,.,.,CASRKVNVRTDTQYF,TGTGCCAGCAGGAAAGTAAACGTTCGCACAGATACGCAGTATTTT
TRBV13,TRBJ2-3,.,.,CASSFSGPDTQYF,TGTGCCAGCAGCTTTTCGGGACCAGATACGCAGTATTTT
TRBV4-3,TRBJ2-7,.,.,CASSQDPGQGSHEQYF,TGCGCCAGCAGCCAAGATCCTGGGCAGGGGTCCCACGAGCAGTACTTC
TRBV6-5,TRBJ1-2,.,.,CASSYSGPGGYTF,TGTGCCAGCAGTTACTCGGGACCGGGAGGCTACACCTTC
TRBV15,TRBJ2-7,once,TRBD1,CATSTKQGAFSYEQYF,TGTGCCACCAGCACCAAACAGGGGGCTTTTTCCTACGAGCAGTACTTC
TRBV30,TRBJ1-3,.,.,CAWSSDRRTAIYF,TGTGCCTGGAGTTCCGATCGGCGGACGGCCATATATTTT
TRBV27,TRBJ2-7,.,.,CASSLAAVGPVSYEQYF,TGTGCCAGCAGTTTAGCCGCCGTGGGGCCGGTCTCCTACGAGCAGTACTTC
TRBV29-1,TRBJ1-1,.,TRBD1,CSVESFGQGATEAFF,TGCAGCGTTGAATCATTCGGACAGGGGGCTACTGAAGCTTTCTTT
TRBV7-8,TRBJ1-4,.,.,CASSLGGVWEKLFF,TGTGCCAGCAGCCTAGGTGGCGTGTGGGAAAAACTGTTTTTT
TRBV6-5,TRBJ1-3,few,TRBD1,CASSRQGVGNTIYF,TGTGCCAGCAGCCGACAGGGTGTGGGAAACACCATATATTTT
TRBV11-3,TRBJ2-7,.,TRBD2,CASSRGGNYEQYF,TGTGCCAGCAGCCGGGGGGGGAACTACGAGCAGTACTTC
TRBV7-9,TRBJ1-3,.,.,CASSLVSDSSGNTIYF,TGTGCCAGCAGCTTAGTATCGGACAGCTCTGGAAACACCATATATTTT